The clone carrying this T cell receptor beta chain has ten or more counts. No antigen is known for it. TCR beta cDNA was made from roughly 500 ng total RNA with a constant-region primer. Sequencing libraries for TCR beta derived from three nested multiplex PCR rounds that used slightly modified ARM-PCR. Investigators reported that the first two PCR rounds, at 10 to 11 cycles each, used TRBV1-TRBV30 forward primers with a C-beta reverse primer. From the multiplex PCR reads, TCRdb called clonotypes with MiXCR, one entry per CDR3 protein. The table records tens of thousands of distinct CDR3 sequences, 70% to 80% of them present only once. The data originate from a study of tumor-infiltrating lymphocytes in primary liver carcinoma. Study overall: Male and female patients aged 30 to 69 years made up the cohort. General study results and limits: Only about 7-24% of top clones showed up in all five tumor regions. Paired tumor-adjacent and tumor-blood samples overlapped less than tumor region pairs did.

The CDR3 spans 15 residues. The germline V and J ends were trimmed by 5 bases and 2 bases, with 15 bases remaining between them. Germline lookup yields CDR1 MNHNS and CDR2 SASEGT. Taking roughly 20-34 mg of unsorted bulk tissue, the authors co-extracted RNA and DNA. Patients underwent surgical resection for primary liver carcinoma. The chain is built from TRBV6-1 and TRBJ2-5; TRBD1 is a possible D gene (6 bases). Source material: liver tumor tissue from sampling region 3. The subset: tumor region T3, left-lateral pole. This TCR was sampled from a man between 40 and 49 years old with primary liver carcinoma and hepatitis B virus infection. In DNA, the CDR3 is TGTGCCAGCAGTTACAGCGGACAGATTCAAGAGACCCAGTACTTC. The encoded protein is CASSYSGQIQETQYF.